The 8 T cell receptor beta chains in this list originate from one sample, sequenced in a study of blood T cell repertoires in COVID-19. This table comes from immunoSEQ multiplex PCR, and its TCRdb copy is limited to in-frame clones, with some not included. The data contain roughly 100,000 clones, around 75% of them singletons. Sequencing was performed on peripheral blood. The receptors derive from an elderly woman with active or convalescent COVID-19.

The chain recombines TRBV2 with TRBJ2-1; 11 positions agree with TRBD2. Germline loops: CDR1 SNHLY, CDR2 FYNNEI. V gave up 6 bases and J gave up 7 bases; unmatched junction bases: 8. The CDR3 totals 15 residues. CDR3 region: CASSGGLAGSNEQFF. CDR3 DNA sequence: TGTGCCAGCAGCGGTGGACTAGCGGGCAGTAATGAGCAGTTCTTC. Using reference TRBV2 and TRBJ2-1 for the parts outside the CDR3, the full variable domain is EPEVTQTPSHQVTQMGQEVILRCVPISNHLYFYWYRQILGQKVEFLVSFYNNEISEKSEIFDDQFSVERPDGSNFTLKIRSTKLEDSAMYFCASSGGLAGSNEQFFGPGTRLTVL.

This chain uses TRBV7-2 with TRBJ2-1, with TRBD2 matching over 11 bases. The CDR3 is made up of 15 amino acids. J gave up 5 bases and V 5 bases, and 5 bases lay outside the gene matches. Germline V lookup: CDR1 SGHTA, CDR2 FQGNSA. The CDR3 spells CASSNGLAGNNEQFF. CDR3 nucleotides: TGTGCCAGCAGCAACGGACTAGCGGGTAACAATGAGCAGTTCTTC. Full variable domain (missing parts from reference TRBV7-2 and TRBJ2-1): GAGVSQSPSNKVTEKGKDVELRCDPISGHTALYWYRQSLGQGLEFLIYFQGNSAPDKSGLPSDRFSAERTGGSVSTLTIQRTQQEDSAVYLCASSNGLAGNNEQFFGPGTRLTVL.

The V gene is TRBV28, the J gene TRBJ2-7, with TRBD2 matching over 13 bases. Looked up from germline, CDR1 is MDHEN and CDR2 is SYDVKM. The CDR3 consists of 15 residues. V lost 2 bases to trimming and J lost 9 bases; unmatched junction nucleotides: 7. CDR3 nucleotide sequence: TGTGCCAGCAGTTTAGCGGGACTAGCGGGAACTCTGCAGTACTTC. Its protein is CASSLAGLAGTLQYF.

The CDR3 DNA sequence: TGTGCCAGCAATCAACCGAACAGGGACAACGAGCAGTACTTC. It translates to CASNQPNRDNEQYF. The chain links TRBV28 to TRBJ2-7; TRBD1 might be the D (6 bases). V was clipped by 7 bases and J by 5 bases, with 18 bases between them. The germline gives CDR1 MDHEN, CDR2 SYDVKM. This CDR3 has 14 residues. The whole variable domain, filled in from reference TRBV28 and TRBJ2-7, reads DVKVTQSSRYLVKRTGEKVFLECVQDMDHENMFWYRQDPGLGLRLIYFSYDVKMKEKGDIPEGYSVSREKKERFSLILESASTNQTSMYLCASNQPNRDNEQYFGPGTRLTVT.

The chain employs TRBV6-6 and TRBJ1-4; 8 bases are shared with TRBD1. Losses at the gene ends were 6 bases for V and 12 bases for J; bases not matched to a gene: 9. CDR1 is MNHNY and CDR2 is SVGAGI in the germline V gene (reference sequence). The CDR3 is 13 residues long. The CDR3 protein is CASSHGQGFELFF. For the CDR3, the DNA is TGTGCCAGCAGCCACGGACAGGGATTCGAACTGTTTTTT.

This chain links TRBV7-2 with TRBJ2-1; TRBD2 matches 13 bases. With V trimmed by 3 bases and J by 10 bases, 9 bases remained unmatched. The CDR3 runs 16 residues. Germline values: CDR1 SGHTA, CDR2 FQGNSA. CDR3 loop: CASSFGTSGIGGEQFF. In DNA form, the CDR3 reads TGTGCCAGCAGCTTCGGGACTAGCGGGATCGGAGGGGAGCAGTTCTTC.

The V gene is TRBV9, the J gene TRBJ1-3; possibly TRBD1 for D (6 bases). V lost 0 bases and J lost 4, with 20 bases in between. CDR1 and CDR2 from the germline V gene are SGDLS and YYNGEE. This CDR3 comprises 18 residues. The CDR3: CASSVDPVGGGPGNTIYF. The DNA of the CDR3 is TGTGCCAGCAGCGTAGACCCGGTCGGGGGGGGCCCAGGAAACACCATATATTTT.

The gene calls are TRBV30 and TRBJ2-2, with TRBD2 as a possible D gene (6 bases). Trimming left V 0 bases short and J 7 bases short, with 15 bases between. From germline, CDR1 is GTSNPN and CDR2 SVGIG (reference sequence). The CDR3 runs to 15 residues. CDR3 bases: TGTGCCTGGAGTGTTATGTCGGGACTTGTCGGGGAGCTGTTTTTT. Translation: CAWSVMSGLVGELFF.